A single sample is the source of the 18 T cell receptor beta chains below, sequenced in a study of blood T cell repertoires in COVID-19. The data were produced by immunoSEQ multiplex PCR, yet TCRdb's version contains in-frame clones alone and is incomplete. The sample includes fewer than 300,000 clones, around nine tenths of them seen just once. Sequencing used PBMCs or T cells enriched from blood (not recorded which). The receptors were sampled from a man in his forties who had recovered from COVID-19.

This chain uses TRBV13 with TRBJ2-5; a weak D match, TRBD1 (5 bases). This CDR3 has 18 amino acids. Trimming left V 5 bases short and J 0 bases short, with 22 bases between. Looked up from germline, CDR1 is PRHDT and CDR2 is FYEKMQ (reference sequence). CDR3: CASSQTQKMTEYQETQYF. The CDR3 region has the DNA TGTGCCAGCAGCCAAACCCAAAAAATGACAGAGTACCAAGAGACCCAGTACTTC.

The rearrangement uses TRBV7-8 and TRBJ2-7; 7 bases match TRBD1. The CDR3 sequence is 13 residues long. Germline CDR1 SGHVS, CDR2 FQNEAQ. The J segment lost 4 bases and the V segment lost 5 bases, leaving 5 bases of the junction unmatched. The CDR3 nucleotides are TGTGCCAGCAGCCAAGACAGGGAGTACGAGCAGTACTTC. Translation gives CASSQDREYEQYF.

The chain uses TRBV9 and TRBJ1-2, with D maybe TRBD1 (5 bases). The length of the CDR3 is 14 residues. The ends were cut back, 2 bases at V and 4 bases at J, with 12 bases in the middle. Germline V gives CDR1 SGDLS, CDR2 YYNGEE. The CDR3 sequence: CASSVDQGGYGYTF. CDR3 DNA sequence: TGTGCCAGCAGCGTCGATCAGGGAGGCTATGGCTACACCTTC.

This chain uses TRBV6-2 or TRBV6-3 with TRBJ1-2; 9 bases align to TRBD1. V was pared by 5 bases and J by 5 bases, with 12 bases of the junction left unmatched. Germline assignment: CDR1 MNHEY and CDR2 SVGEGT. The CDR3 is 16 residues long. The CDR3: CASSPRDRAYRYGYTF. Written as DNA, the CDR3 is TGTGCCAGCAGTCCCCGGGACAGGGCGTATAGATATGGCTACACCTTC.

The chain couples TRBV14 to TRBJ1-2, with a weak D call TRBD1 (5 bases). Per the germline V gene, CDR1 is SGHDN and CDR2 is FVKESK. The CDR3 sequence is 11 residues long. The germline V and J ends were trimmed by 3 bases and 6 bases, with 5 bases remaining between them. The CDR3 DNA reads TGTGCCAGCAGCCACAGGGATGGCTACACCTTC. It yields the protein CASSHRDGYTF.

The V and J genes are TRBV7-3 and TRBJ2-1, with no clear D. The germline V gene has CDR1 SGHTA and CDR2 FQGTGA. The CDR3 runs 13 residues. Trimming removed 4 bases at V and 8 bases at J, with 12 bases between. CDR3 in DNA: TGTGCCAGCAGCTCTCCCTACTCGGATGAGCAGTTCTTC. This translates into CASSSPYSDEQFF.

A single count supports this clone. This rearrangement joins TRBV5-6 to TRBJ1-2; D gene ambiguous. V was trimmed by 0 bases and J by 6 bases, leaving 12 bases between them. This CDR3 spans 14 amino acids. Germline-derived CDR1 and CDR2 are SGHDT and YYEEEE. The CDR3 DNA reads TGTGCCAGCAGCTTGGGTGGGAGGCATCATGGCTACACCTTC. This translates into CASSLGGRHHGYTF.

This chain links TRBV7-9 with TRBJ2-5; 11 nucleotides agree with TRBD1. With 6 bases clipped from V and 5 bases from J, the junction kept 14 bases outside the gene matches. Germline V gene lookup returns CDR1 SEHNR and CDR2 FQNEAQ (reference sequence). This CDR3 comprises 17 residues. The CDR3 region is CASSPGTGGVAAETQYF. CDR3 sequence (DNA): TGTGCCAGCAGTCCCGGGACAGGGGGGGTGGCTGCGGAGACCCAGTACTTC. Looking up the rest from reference TRBV7-9 and TRBJ2-5 gives the full variable domain: DTGVSQNPRHKITKRGQNVTFRCDPISEHNRLYWYRQTLGQGPEFLTYFQNEAQLEKSRLLSDRFSAERPKGSFSTLEIQRTEQGDSAMYLCASSPGTGGVAAETQYFGPGTRLLVL.

The gene calls are TRBV28 and TRBJ2-3; 8 bases are shared with TRBD2. With 2 bases clipped from V and 0 bases from J, the junction kept 1 base outside the gene matches. The CDR3 consists of 15 residues. Germline V gene data show CDR1 as MDHEN and CDR2 as SYDVKM. CDR3 sequence (DNA): TGTGCCAGCAGTTTACGGACTAGCAGCACAGATACGCAGTATTTT. This translates into CASSLRTSSTDTQYF.

J is TRBJ1-2 and V is TRBV9, with 8 positions matching TRBD1. The V segment lost 6 bases and the J segment 8 bases; nucleotides outside the gene matches: 12. This CDR3 is built from 14 residues. The germline V gene has CDR1 SGDLS and CDR2 YYNGEE. CDR3 protein: CASTTNRQGSGYTF. Written as DNA, the CDR3 is TGTGCCAGCACCACCAACCGACAGGGGAGCGGCTACACCTTC.

The rearrangement joins TRBV3-1 (or the pseudogene TRBV3-2) to TRBJ2-5; maybe TRBD2 (5 bases). Germline CDR1 is LGHDT and CDR2 is YNNKEL (reference sequence). This CDR3 has 15 residues. Trimming removed 5 bases at V and 3 bases at J, with 16 bases between. CDR3 nucleotides: TGTGCCAGCAGCAAGAACGCGTGGACTGAAGAGACCCAGTACTTC. Its protein is CASSKNAWTEETQYF.

This rearrangement joins TRBV4-3 to TRBJ2-7, with 9 bases lining up with TRBD1. V lost 1 base to trimming and J lost 2 bases; unmatched junction nucleotides: 3. CDR1 is LGHNA, CDR2 YSLEER, per germline. CDR3 length: 15 residues. CDR3 in DNA: TGCGCCAGCAGCCAAGGACAGGGGGAGGCCTACGAGCAGTACTTC. Its protein is CASSQGQGEAYEQYF.

This chain joins TRBV29-1 and TRBJ2-7; D gene unclear. This CDR3 is built from 12 residues. Trimming stripped 0 bases from V and 2 bases from J, with 5 bases between. The V gene's germline CDR1 is SQVTM and CDR2 ANQGSEA. For the CDR3, the DNA is TGCAGCGTTGAAGAAACAGCCTACGAGCAGTACTTC. It codes for CSVEETAYEQYF.

The chain combines TRBV5-6 with TRBJ2-5, with 8 bases fitting TRBD1. The V segment lost 0 bases and the J segment 3 bases; nucleotides outside the gene matches: 10. The germline V gene encodes CDR1 SGHDT and CDR2 YYEEEE. The CDR3 spans 17 residues. In DNA form, the CDR3 reads TGTGCCAGCAGCTTGGTTGGCCCCAGGGGGCAGGAAGAGACCCAGTACTTC. This sequence encodes CASSLVGPRGQEETQYF.

V gene TRBV11-3 combines with J gene TRBJ2-7; perhaps TRBD1 as D (6 bases). Trimming shortened V by 5 bases and J by 2 bases, and 13 bases separated the two germline ends. The CDR3 spans 14 residues. CDR1 is SGHNT and CDR2 is YENEEA in the germline V gene. Here the CDR3 reads CASSLSRTAYEQYF. The CDR3 DNA reads TGTGCCAGCAGCCTATCTCGGACAGCCTACGAGCAGTACTTC.

The DNA of the CDR3 is TGTGCCAGCAGCCTACCCGGGGACAAAGACTACACTGAAGCTTTCTTT. Its protein is CASSLPGDKDYTEAFF. The chain carries TRBV7-8 and TRBJ1-1; D perhaps matches TRBD1 (6 bases). This CDR3 is built from 16 residues. Trimming stripped 5 bases from V and 3 bases from J, with 19 bases between. Germline V gene lookup returns CDR1 SGHVS and CDR2 FQNEAQ. The entire variable domain, with the rest obtained from reference TRBV7-8 and TRBJ1-1, is as follows: GAGVSQSPRYKVAKRGQDVALRCDPISGHVSLFWYQQALGQGPEFLTYFQNEAQLDKSGLPSDRFFAERPEGSVSTLKIQRTQQEDSAVYLCASSLPGDKDYTEAFFGQGTRLTVV.

The chain combines TRBV9 with TRBJ2-1; 7 bases are shared with TRBD2. Looked up from germline, CDR1 is SGDLS and CDR2 is YYNGEE. The CDR3 totals 15 residues. The V and J ends lost 3 bases and 2 bases, in that order; junction bases with no gene match: 5. CDR3 sequence: CASSAGLDAYNEQFF. The CDR3 bases are TGTGCCAGCAGCGCAGGACTAGACGCCTACAATGAGCAGTTCTTC.

This clone was recorded once. CDR3 in amino acids: CASSLDAAGGNYGYTF. The DNA of the CDR3 is TGCGCCAGCAGCTTGGATGCGGCAGGGGGAAACTATGGCTACACCTTC. The rearrangement joins TRBV5-1 to TRBJ1-2, with 7 bases identical to TRBD1. With 0 bases clipped from V and 2 bases from J, the junction kept 7 bases outside the gene matches. The germline V gene has CDR1 SGHRS and CDR2 YFSETQ. The CDR3 is made up of 16 amino acids.